The T cell receptor beta chain under discussion was sequenced for a study of blood T cell repertoires in COVID-19. The germline CDR1 and CDR2 sequences are SGHDT and YYEEEE. Trimming shortened V by 1 base and J by 1 base, and 12 bases separated the two germline ends. The CDR3 is 16 amino acids. Here immunoSEQ multiplex PCR was the method, and the copy in TCRdb shows in-frame clones only, minus some. The sample lists over 250,000 clones; 88% were seen once. The chain is built from TRBV5-6 and TRBJ1-5, with a possible D match to TRBD1 (6 bases). Sequencing was performed on PBMCs or T cells enriched from blood (not recorded which). This receptor was taken from a woman aged 45-60 years who had recovered from COVID-19. CDR3 loop: CASSLRGGPSNQPQHF. The CDR3 DNA reads TGTGCCAGCAGCTTGAGGGGGGGTCCCAGCAATCAGCCCCAGCATTTT.